Below are 3 T cell receptor beta chains sequenced from a single sample in a study of blood T cells in healthy people across ages. The use of a sample-barcoded 5' primer and a J-beta primer mix characterized a second PCR of roughly 7 to 11 cycles. A single record per CDR3 protein comes from TCRdb applying MiXCR to the 5' RACE reads. The data hold nearly 800,000 distinct CDR3 sequences, with about 25% observed a single time. These records were also assigned to another study, of T cells of mothers and their children.

The sample was blood. All receptors come from a boy under 18 in good health.

This clonotype has just a few counts. This chain joins TRBV27 and TRBJ1-2; D is perhaps TRBD1 (5 bases). The ends were cut back, 2 bases at V and 5 bases at J, with 12 bases in the middle. This CDR3 contains 14 residues. The germline CDR1 and CDR2 sequences are MNHEY and SMNVEV (reference sequence). The CDR3 DNA is TGTGCCAGCAGTTTAAGTGGGACGACATATGGCTACACCTTC. Translating gives CASSLSGTTYGYTF.

This rearrangement joins TRBV7-9 to TRBJ2-3; D gene ambiguous. This CDR3 is built from 16 residues. Deletions cut 5 bases from V and 2 bases from J, with 17 bases between. CDR1 is SEHNR and CDR2 is FQNEAQ in the germline V gene (reference sequence). The CDR3 region has the DNA TGTGCCAGCAGCCCTATGAAGCCGACGCCCACAGATACGCAGTATTTT. This codes for CASSPMKPTPTDTQYF.

This clonotype has only a few counts. This chain connects TRBV5-6 to TRBJ2-1; weak D call: TRBD1 (5 bases). V lost 1 base to trimming and J lost 3 bases, with 14 bases between them. CDR3 length: 16 residues. CDR1 and CDR2 (germline): SGHDT, YYEEEE. The CDR3 loop is CASSLRRGPGYNEQFF. The CDR3 DNA is TGTGCCAGCAGCTTGCGAAGGGGCCCTGGCTACAATGAGCAGTTCTTC.